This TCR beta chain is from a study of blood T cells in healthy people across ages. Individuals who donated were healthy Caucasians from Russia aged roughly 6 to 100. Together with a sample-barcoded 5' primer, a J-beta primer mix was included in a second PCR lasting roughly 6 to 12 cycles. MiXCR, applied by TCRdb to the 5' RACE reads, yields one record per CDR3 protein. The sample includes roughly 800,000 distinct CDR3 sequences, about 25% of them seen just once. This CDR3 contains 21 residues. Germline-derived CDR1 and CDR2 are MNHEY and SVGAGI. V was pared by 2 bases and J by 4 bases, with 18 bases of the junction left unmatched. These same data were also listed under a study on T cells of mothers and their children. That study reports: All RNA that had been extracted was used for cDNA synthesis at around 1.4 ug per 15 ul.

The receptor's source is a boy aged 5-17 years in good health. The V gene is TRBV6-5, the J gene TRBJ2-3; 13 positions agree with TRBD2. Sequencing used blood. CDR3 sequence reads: CASSYPAQLAGGPNSPDTQYF. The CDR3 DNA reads TGTGCCAGCAGTTACCCGGCCCAACTAGCGGGGGGGCCTAACTCTCCAGATACGCAGTATTTT.